Listed below are T cell receptor beta chains from one sample, sequenced in a study of shared clonotypes between healthy human individuals. The data were produced by immunoSEQ multiplex PCR, yet TCRdb's version contains in-frame clones alone and is incomplete. The sample lists about 590,000 clones, nearly 97% occurring once. Sample: naive CD8+ T cells sorted from blood. Receptors originate from a woman younger than 45 in good health. Both conserved end residues are part of each CDR3. D genes are given only for firm matches. The size entry is marked missing in some rows and otherwise reads once, few, many or a size class.

abundance: .; v_gene: TRBV7-9; d_gene: .; j_gene: TRBJ2-1; CDR3nt: TGTGCCAGCAGCTCCGACGGTAGCTCCTACAATGAGCAGTTCTTC; CDR3aa: CASSSDGSSYNEQFF
abundance: .; v_gene: TRBV9; d_gene: TRBD1; j_gene: TRBJ2-1; CDR3nt: TGTGCCAGCAGCGACGGGACAGACTCCTACAATGAGCAGTTCTTC; CDR3aa: CASSDGTDSYNEQFF
abundance: once; v_gene: TRBV6-1; d_gene: TRBD1; j_gene: TRBJ1-5; CDR3nt: TGTGCCAGCAGTGTCTGGACAGGGAATCAGCCCCAGCATTTT; CDR3aa: CASSVWTGNQPQHF
abundance: .; v_gene: TRBV7-8; d_gene: TRBD2; j_gene: TRBJ2-1; CDR3nt: TGTGCCAGCAGCTCTCGGGACTATAACGTCGATGAGCAGTTCTTC; CDR3aa: CASSSRDYNVDEQFF
abundance: .; v_gene: TRBV4-2; d_gene: .; j_gene: TRBJ1-1; CDR3nt: TGTGCCAGCAGCCAAGATCTCCCGACTGAAGCTTTCTTT; CDR3aa: CASSQDLPTEAFF
abundance: .; v_gene: TRBV28; d_gene: TRBD2; j_gene: TRBJ2-1; CDR3nt: TGTGCCAGCAGCCTTACCTTAGCGGGAGATAATGAGCAGTTCTTC; CDR3aa: CASSLTLAGDNEQFF
abundance: .; v_gene: TRBV11-2; d_gene: TRBD1; j_gene: TRBJ2-3; CDR3nt: TGTGCCAGCAGCTTGAGGCCAGGGGGCCCCAGACCCACAGATACGCAGTATTTT; CDR3aa: CASSLRPGGPRPTDTQYF
abundance: .; v_gene: TRBV7-2; d_gene: .; j_gene: TRBJ2-5; CDR3nt: TGTGCCAGCAGCTTATTTCCGGGGCAAGAGACCCAGTACTTC; CDR3aa: CASSLFPGQETQYF
abundance: .; v_gene: TRBV27; d_gene: .; j_gene: TRBJ2-7; CDR3nt: TGTGCCAGCAGTCCAGGGGCGGGTGGCTCCTACGAGCAGTACTTC; CDR3aa: CASSPGAGGSYEQYF
abundance: .; v_gene: TRBV27; d_gene: TRBD2; j_gene: TRBJ2-1; CDR3nt: TGTGCCAGCAGTTTATGGACTAGCGACCCAAATGAGCAGTTCTTC; CDR3aa: CASSLWTSDPNEQFF
abundance: few; v_gene: TRBV28; d_gene: .; j_gene: TRBJ1-1; CDR3nt: TGTGCCAGCAGTTTTCGACAGATGAACACTGAAGCTTTCTTT; CDR3aa: CASSFRQMNTEAFF
abundance: .; v_gene: TRBV10-1; d_gene: TRBD2; j_gene: TRBJ2-7; CDR3nt: TGCGCCAGCAGGGAAGCAATGACTAGCGGGTCTCCCACCAGGGACGAGCAGTACTTC; CDR3aa: CASREAMTSGSPTRDEQYF
abundance: .; v_gene: TRBV28; d_gene: TRBD1; j_gene: TRBJ1-2; CDR3nt: TGTGCCAGCAGTATTTATTCAGGGGGAGATGGCTACACCTTC; CDR3aa: CASSIYSGGDGYTF
abundance: .; v_gene: TRBV23-1; d_gene: TRBD1; j_gene: TRBJ1-5; CDR3nt: TGCGCCAGCAGTCACCAGGGGGCACCCAATCAGCCCCAGCATTTT; CDR3aa: CASSHQGAPNQPQHF
abundance: .; v_gene: TRBV28; d_gene: .; j_gene: TRBJ2-7; CDR3nt: TGTGCCAGCAGTCTCGGGACTCCCCTGAGTGGCGAGCAGTACTTC; CDR3aa: CASSLGTPLSGEQYF
abundance: .; v_gene: TRBV29-1; d_gene: .; j_gene: TRBJ2-2; CDR3nt: TGCAGCGTTGCTATCACAGGGATCGGCGGGGAGCTGTTTTTT; CDR3aa: CSVAITGIGGELFF
abundance: .; v_gene: TRBV11-2; d_gene: .; j_gene: TRBJ2-3; CDR3nt: TGTGCCAGCAGCTTAGTCGCGGGAACCACAGATACGCAGTATTTT; CDR3aa: CASSLVAGTTDTQYF
abundance: .; v_gene: TRBV6-5; d_gene: .; j_gene: TRBJ1-1; CDR3nt: TGTGCCAGCAAAAATAAAGGACAGAACACTGAAGCTTTCTTT; CDR3aa: CASKNKGQNTEAFF
abundance: .; v_gene: TRBV7-9; d_gene: .; j_gene: TRBJ1-2; CDR3nt: TGTGCCAGCAGCTTACCCTCAACAGGGCCCTATGGCTACACCTTC; CDR3aa: CASSLPSTGPYGYTF
abundance: .; v_gene: TRBV28; d_gene: .; j_gene: TRBJ1-3; CDR3nt: TGTGCCAGCAGTTTTCGGCTAAACTCTGGAAACACCATATATTTT; CDR3aa: CASSFRLNSGNTIYF
abundance: .; v_gene: TRBV6-6; d_gene: TRBD2; j_gene: TRBJ2-1; CDR3nt: TGTGCCAGCAGTGTCTACCCGGGACTAGCGACAGAGCAGTTCTTC; CDR3aa: CASSVYPGLATEQFF
abundance: .; v_gene: TRBV28; d_gene: .; j_gene: TRBJ2-5; CDR3nt: TGTGCCAGCACCCTAAGGGTCAGACAAGAGACCCAGTACTTC; CDR3aa: CASTLRVRQETQYF
abundance: .; v_gene: TRBV28; d_gene: .; j_gene: TRBJ2-3; CDR3nt: TGTGCCAGCAGTTTGGGCGGGGGCGCCCCCTTATCAGATACGCAGTATTTT; CDR3aa: CASSLGGGAPLSDTQYF
abundance: .; v_gene: TRBV10-3; d_gene: .; j_gene: TRBJ1-3; CDR3nt: TGTGCCATCAGTGAGTACCCGACAGATACCATCTCTGGAAACACCATATATTTT; CDR3aa: CAISEYPTDTISGNTIYF
abundance: .; v_gene: TRBV6-1; d_gene: .; j_gene: TRBJ1-5; CDR3nt: TGTGCCAGCAGTGAACGGGTGGGGGAGCCCCAGCATTTT; CDR3aa: CASSERVGEPQHF
abundance: .; v_gene: TRBV30; d_gene: .; j_gene: TRBJ2-7; CDR3nt: TGTGCCTGGAGTCGGCAAGGAAGCTACGAGCAGTACTTC; CDR3aa: CAWSRQGSYEQYF
abundance: .; v_gene: TRBV7-9; d_gene: .; j_gene: TRBJ1-5; CDR3nt: TGTGCCAGCAGCTTAGAACCCAATCAGCCCCAGCATTTT; CDR3aa: CASSLEPNQPQHF
abundance: .; v_gene: TRBV27; d_gene: TRBD1; j_gene: TRBJ2-7; CDR3nt: TGTGCCAGCTCCATTCTAGGACAGGGGGCGCGCGAGCAGTACTTC; CDR3aa: CASSILGQGAREQYF
abundance: .; v_gene: TRBV10-3; d_gene: TRBD2; j_gene: TRBJ2-7; CDR3nt: TGTGCCATCAGTGAGTCGAGAATTCGCGGGAGGAATACCTACGAGCAGTACTTC; CDR3aa: CAISESRIRGRNTYEQYF
abundance: .; v_gene: TRBV7-8; d_gene: .; j_gene: TRBJ2-3; CDR3nt: TGTGCCAGCAGCTTAGGGGCTTTGGTAGATACGCAGTATTTT; CDR3aa: CASSLGALVDTQYF
abundance: .; v_gene: TRBV19; d_gene: .; j_gene: TRBJ2-7; CDR3nt: TGTGCCAGTAGTTCGGACCGGGGTTACGAGCAGTACTTC; CDR3aa: CASSSDRGYEQYF
abundance: .; v_gene: TRBV30; d_gene: .; j_gene: TRBJ1-3; CDR3nt: TGTGCCTGGAGTGAGGGGACGGAATTACGAAACACCATATATTTT; CDR3aa: CAWSEGTELRNTIYF
abundance: .; v_gene: TRBV15; d_gene: .; j_gene: TRBJ2-2; CDR3nt: TGTGCCACCAGTTTAGTGTTTCGACTAGACAAAACCGGGGAGCTGTTTTTT; CDR3aa: CATSLVFRLDKTGELFF
abundance: .; v_gene: TRBV27; d_gene: .; j_gene: TRBJ2-2; CDR3nt: TGTGCCAGCAGTTATGGAGGTTACACCGGGGAGCTGTTTTTT; CDR3aa: CASSYGGYTGELFF
abundance: .; v_gene: TRBV7-9; d_gene: .; j_gene: TRBJ2-7; CDR3nt: TGTGCCAGCAGCACAACCGGGAACTCCTACGAGCAGTACTTC; CDR3aa: CASSTTGNSYEQYF
abundance: .; v_gene: TRBV11-2; d_gene: .; j_gene: TRBJ1-2; CDR3nt: TGTGCCAGCAGCACTCAAACCACGGCCGACTATGGCTACACCTTC; CDR3aa: CASSTQTTADYGYTF
abundance: .; v_gene: TRBV5-4; d_gene: .; j_gene: TRBJ1-2; CDR3nt: TGTGCCAGCAGCGGACCCTCCCGGGACACCACTAACTATGGCTACACCTTC; CDR3aa: CASSGPSRDTTNYGYTF
abundance: .; v_gene: TRBV6-1; d_gene: TRBD1; j_gene: TRBJ2-4; CDR3nt: TGTGCCAGCAGTGAGCCAAGGACAGGAAAAAACATTCAGTACTTC; CDR3aa: CASSEPRTGKNIQYF
abundance: .; v_gene: TRBV9; d_gene: .; j_gene: TRBJ2-1; CDR3nt: TGTGCCAGCAGCGTAGAATCCTCCCAAAGATATAGAAATGAGCAGTTCTTC; CDR3aa: CASSVESSQRYRNEQFF
abundance: .; v_gene: TRBV5-6; d_gene: .; j_gene: TRBJ2-2; CDR3nt: TGTGCCAGCAGCCTGACTTTGAGGGAGTTCACCGGGGAGCTGTTTTTT; CDR3aa: CASSLTLREFTGELFF
abundance: .; v_gene: TRBV28; d_gene: .; j_gene: TRBJ2-7; CDR3nt: TGTGCCAGCAGTCAGGGACGGAGCTCCTACGAGCAGTACTTC; CDR3aa: CASSQGRSSYEQYF
abundance: .; v_gene: TRBV2; d_gene: .; j_gene: TRBJ2-3; CDR3nt: TGTGCCAGCAGTGACCTTAGTTCTGGCACAGATACGCAGTATTTT; CDR3aa: CASSDLSSGTDTQYF
abundance: .; v_gene: TRBV5-6; d_gene: .; j_gene: TRBJ2-3; CDR3nt: TGTGCCAGCAGCTTTGGGCCAGATACGCAGTATTTT; CDR3aa: CASSFGPDTQYF
abundance: .; v_gene: TRBV5-4; d_gene: .; j_gene: TRBJ2-7; CDR3nt: TGTGCCAGCAGCGCGGGACAGAGCTCCTACGAGCAGTACTTC; CDR3aa: CASSAGQSSYEQYF
abundance: .; v_gene: TRBV28; d_gene: .; j_gene: TRBJ1-4; CDR3nt: TGTGCCAGCAGTTTACCGGAGAATAATGAAAAACTGTTTTTT; CDR3aa: CASSLPENNEKLFF
abundance: .; v_gene: TRBV28; d_gene: TRBD1; j_gene: TRBJ2-7; CDR3nt: TGTGCCAGCAGCTCGAAGCAGGGGGCGGGGTACGAGCAGTACTTC; CDR3aa: CASSSKQGAGYEQYF
abundance: .; v_gene: TRBV19; d_gene: .; j_gene: TRBJ1-2; CDR3nt: TGTGCCAGTACCACCCATACTGAGTTTAACTATGGCTACACCTTC; CDR3aa: CASTTHTEFNYGYTF
abundance: .; v_gene: TRBV11-2; d_gene: .; j_gene: TRBJ2-5; CDR3nt: TGTGCCAGCAGCTTAGAAGTGACAGAAGAGACCCAGTACTTC; CDR3aa: CASSLEVTEETQYF
abundance: .; v_gene: TRBV12-2; d_gene: .; j_gene: TRBJ2-7; CDR3nt: TGTGCAAGTCGCCCCCGAGTGTTGGGACACACCACAGTCTACGAGCAGTACTTC; CDR3aa: CASRPRVLGHTTVYEQYF
abundance: .; v_gene: TRBV29-1; d_gene: .; j_gene: TRBJ2-1; CDR3nt: TGCACGGTAGAAGCGGGCAGGTATGAGCAGTTCTTC; CDR3aa: CTVEAGRYEQFF
abundance: .; v_gene: TRBV27; d_gene: .; j_gene: TRBJ1-2; CDR3nt: TGTGCCAGCAGTTTATCGGGGCCAGGGACGTATGGCTACACCTTC; CDR3aa: CASSLSGPGTYGYTF
abundance: .; v_gene: TRBV27; d_gene: TRBD2; j_gene: TRBJ2-1; CDR3nt: TGTGCCAGCAGGGGCACTAGCGGATACAATGAGCAGTTCTTC; CDR3aa: CASRGTSGYNEQFF
abundance: .; v_gene: TRBV7-9; d_gene: TRBD1; j_gene: TRBJ1-1; CDR3nt: TGTGCCAGCAGCCGATTGACAGGGCAGAACACTGAAGCTTTCTTT; CDR3aa: CASSRLTGQNTEAFF
abundance: once; v_gene: TRBV11-1; d_gene: .; j_gene: TRBJ2-1; CDR3nt: TGTGCCAGCAGCTTAATAGGGGCTCGGGATCGTGAGCAGTTCTTC; CDR3aa: CASSLIGARDREQFF